The present TCR beta chain was sequenced within a study of cytomegalovirus exposure and HLA in healthy donors. Amplification used 60 Vbeta primers and 13 Jbeta primers. Clones were read by immunoSEQ multiplex PCR, and TCRdb kept only the in-frame ones, dropping some. This sample's clone table lists about 120,000 clones. Sequenced: PBMCs. The TCR originated in a man aged 18-30 years in good health and CMV-seronegative.

Here the CDR3 reads CASSDGLAGWGETQYF. CDR3 bases: TGTGCCAGCAGCGATGGACTAGCGGGGTGGGGAGAGACCCAGTACTTC. V and J are TRBV25-1 and TRBJ2-5; 12 bases fit TRBD2. Germline V gene lookup returns CDR1 MGHDK and CDR2 SYGVNS. V shed 6 bases, J shed 4 bases, and the junction held 9 bases outside the gene matches. This CDR3 comprises 16 residues.